A selection of T cell receptor beta chains follows, all from one sample in a study of shared T cell receptors in the human thymus. The table came from immunoSEQ multiplex PCR; TCRdb's copy has only in-frame clones and leaves some out. The sample has hundreds of thousands of clones, roughly 90% seen once; the top ten hold 0.0085% to 0.012%. The same sample was also studied in work on human thymus T cells.

The specimen sequenced was thymocytes. The receptors come from a boy under three years old with a congenital heart defect. The CDR3 runs from the conserved cysteine through the conserved F or W. The order of the fields is D gene, J gene, clone size, V gene, CDR3 protein, CDR3 DNA. The D gene is left open where the match is weak. Clone size, where shown, is once, few, many, or a class for clones that have expanded.

>TRBD1|TRBJ2-7|NA|TRBV27
CASSTRDSSYEQYF
TGTGCCAGCAGTACAAGGGACAGCTCCTACGAGCAGTACTTC
>TRBD1|TRBJ1-5|NA|TRBV7-9
CASSLVKGDSPNQPQHF
TGTGCCAGCAGCTTAGTCAAAGGGGACAGCCCCAATCAGCCCCAGCATTTT
>TRBD1|TRBJ2-1|NA|TRBV13
CASSSADRGRDEQFF
TGTGCCAGCAGCTCGGCAGACAGGGGGAGAGATGAGCAGTTCTTC
>TRBD1|TRBJ2-1|NA|TRBV30
CACPLGGLLDNEQFF
TGTGCCTGCCCATTAGGGGGCCTCCTAGACAATGAGCAGTTCTTC
>NA|TRBJ2-1|NA|TRBV5-4
CASSRRLMSDNEQFF
TGTGCCAGCAGCAGGCGACTTATGAGCGACAATGAGCAGTTCTTC
>TRBD2|TRBJ2-7|NA|TRBV28
CASSLSPAGPSEQYF
TGTGCCAGCAGTTTGTCCCCAGCGGGGCCCTCCGAGCAGTACTTC
>NA|TRBJ1-1|NA|TRBV28
CASCGAAGPCMNTEAFF
TGTGCCAGCTGCGGGGCCGCTGGACCTTGCATGAACACTGAAGCTTTCTTT
>TRBD2|TRBJ2-3|NA|TRBV2
CASSLTSGRTDTQYF
TGTGCCAGCAGTTTGACTAGCGGGAGAACAGATACGCAGTATTTT
>NA|TRBJ2-7|NA|TRBV28
CATLSYEQYF
TGTGCCACCCTCTCCTACGAGCAGTACTTC
>NA|TRBJ2-5|NA|TRBV7-2
CASKAGGPAGETQYF
TGTGCCAGCAAGGCAGGGGGGCCTGCAGGGGAGACCCAGTACTTC
>TRBD2|TRBJ2-1|NA|TRBV7-8
CASSLMLAGAGGNNEQFF
TGTGCCAGCAGCTTAATGCTAGCGGGAGCCGGGGGTAACAATGAGCAGTTCTTC
>TRBD1|TRBJ2-7|NA|TRBV25-1
CASRRQGSYEQYF
TGTGCCAGCAGACGACAGGGTTCCTACGAGCAGTACTTC
>NA|TRBJ2-3|NA|TRBV28
CASGEGTYRDTQYF
TGTGCCAGCGGTGAGGGAACCTACCGGGATACGCAGTATTTT
>NA|TRBJ1-3|NA|TRBV4-1
CASSRPYPPDSNSGNTIYF
TGCGCCAGCAGCCGCCCCTATCCCCCCGACTCAAACTCTGGAAACACCATATATTTT
>NA|TRBJ2-7|NA|TRBV5-8
CASSRPGRQTYEQYF
TGTGCCAGCAGCCGGCCTGGGAGGCAAACCTACGAGCAGTACTTC
>NA|TRBJ1-2|NA|TRBV7-9
CASGPPPPPYGYTF
TGTGCCAGCGGCCCCCCTCCTCCACCCTATGGCTACACCTTC
>NA|TRBJ2-5|once|TRBV7-4
CASSLALESWQTQYF
TGTGCCAGCAGCTTAGCGTTGGAGAGTTGGCAGACCCAGTACTTC
>NA|TRBJ1-1|NA|TRBV9
CASSTQDRSSNTEAFF
TGTGCCAGCAGCACCCAAGACAGGTCCTCAAACACTGAAGCTTTCTTT
>NA|TRBJ2-7|NA|TRBV30
CAWRFEVSSYEQYF
TGTGCCTGGAGATTTGAGGTTAGCTCCTACGAGCAGTACTTC
>NA|TRBJ2-7|NA|TRBV6-1
CASFSGLNSYEQYF
TGTGCCAGCTTCTCAGGATTGAACTCCTACGAGCAGTACTTC